This T cell receptor (beta chain) derives from a study of blood T cell repertoires in COVID-19. Study information: Acute and convalescent COVID-19 specimens originated in the United States, Italy and Spain.

Sequencing was performed with immunoSEQ multiplex PCR; in TCRdb, only in-frame clones are kept and a portion is missing. The sample gives about 250,000 clones, 88% of which show up once; 1.3% to 1.5% is in the top ten. This receptor was taken from an elderly man with acute or convalescent COVID-19. The sequenced material came from peripheral blood.

CDR3 protein: CASSLRTSGGYAFF. The CDR3 region has the DNA TGTGCCAGCAGCCTTCGGACGTCCGGAGGTTATGCTTTCTTT. J is TRBJ1-1 and V is TRBV3-1 (or the pseudogene TRBV3-2); no firm D call. Germline V gene lookup returns CDR1 LGHDT and CDR2 YNNKEL (reference sequence). Trimming removed 4 bases from V and 11 bases from J, with 20 bases in between. The CDR3 contains 14 residues.